The clone carrying this T cell receptor (beta chain) showed up just a few times. The antigen is undetermined. The entry originates in a study of cytomegalovirus exposure and HLA in healthy donors. Amplification used 60 Vbeta primers and 13 Jbeta primers. The assay was immunoSEQ multiplex PCR, and TCRdb's table has in-frame clones only and misses some. The sample includes roughly 100,000 clones, about 75% seen only once; the top ten take more than 6%. This CDR3 spans 16 amino acids. V lost 4 bases and J lost 4, with 20 bases in between. Germline-derived CDR1 and CDR2 are SGDLS and YYNGEE. Study-wide results and limits: There was a cluster of highly shared sequence variants that was likely a sequencing artifact.

Sequenced sample: PBMCs. J is TRBJ1-1 and V is TRBV9; TRBD1 is a possible D gene (5 bases). This receptor was identified in a man in his forties in good health and CMV-seropositive. The CDR3 is CASSHWVGEGITEAFF. CDR3 sequence (DNA): TGTGCCAGCAGCCACTGGGTGGGGGAGGGGATCACTGAAGCTTTCTTT.